Presented here are 21 T cell receptor beta chains from one specimen sequenced in a study of T cells after yellow fever vaccination. TCRdb re-called the 5' RACE reads with MiXCR, one entry per CDR3 protein. The repertoire consists of 250,000 to 400,000 distinct CDR3 sequences, with 4% to 5.5% occurring once and the leading ten covering approximately 19%. Here the sequenced sample was PBMCs, taken 15 days after the yellow fever booster vaccination. The receptors were gathered from a man aged 18 to 35 who received the YFV17D yellow fever vaccine.

A note on this clonotype: This sequence may be a read error, since a much larger clone differs from it by one base. The CDR3 region is CASSLTQRGVTYEQYF. The CDR3 bases are TGTGCCAGCAGCTTAACCCAGCGGGGGGTCACCTACGAGCAGTACTTC. This chain joins TRBV7-9 and TRBJ2-7, with 9 bases fitting TRBD2. V lost 2 bases and J lost 2; bases outside the gene matches: 7. The CDR3 is 16 amino acids. The germline V gene encodes CDR1 SEHNR and CDR2 FQNEAQ (reference sequence).

This clonotype was detected many times. The chain is built from TRBV11-2 and TRBJ2-6; possibly TRBD2 for D (5 bases). CDR3 length: 13 residues. Trimming pared 5 bases from V and 4 bases from J, leaving 6 bases between. Germline-derived CDR1 and CDR2 are SGHAT and FQNNGV. DNA for the CDR3: TGTGCCAGCAGCCCGGGAGGGGCCAACGTCCTGACTTTC. Residues: CASSPGGANVLTF. Full variable domain (rest looked up from reference TRBV11-2 and TRBJ2-6): EAGVAQSPRYKIIEKRQSVAFWCNPISGHATLYWYQQILGQGPKLLIQFQNNGVVDDSQLPKDRFSAERLKGVDSTLKIQPAKLEDSAVYLCASSPGGANVLTFGAGSRLTVL.

The table lists this clonotype with a few counts. The chain joins TRBV5-1 to TRBJ2-7, with 8 positions matching TRBD2. The V gene end was trimmed by 0 bases and the J gene end by 6 bases; junction bases not matched to a gene: 11. This CDR3 has 16 amino acids. Germline V gene sequence: CDR1 SGHRS, CDR2 YFSETQ. The CDR3 DNA follows: TGCGCCAGCAGCTTGGAAATGGGGACTAGTGCGGGCGAGCAGTACTTC. It is translated as CASSLEMGTSAGEQYF. Full variable domain (remainder filled in from reference TRBV5-1 and TRBJ2-7): KAGVTQTPRYLIKTRGQQVTLSCSPISGHRSVSWYQQTPGQGLQFLFEYFSETQRNKGNFPGRFSGRQFSNSRSEMNVSTLELGDSALYLCASSLEMGTSAGEQYFGPGTRLTVT.

This clonotype occurred many times. This chain connects TRBV12-3 or TRBV12-4 to TRBJ1-4, with D uncertain. CDR3 size: 12 residues. V lost 8 bases, J lost 7 bases, and 11 bases lay in between. The CDR3 protein is CASSSRVEKLFF. DNA for the CDR3: TGTGCCAGCTCCAGTCGGGTTGAAAAACTGTTTTTT.

This clonotype has only a few counts. V gene TRBV7-3 combines with J gene TRBJ2-2, with D possibly matching TRBD1 (5 bases). The germline V and J ends were trimmed by 5 bases and 4 bases, with 11 bases remaining between them. Germline CDR1 SGHTA, CDR2 FQGTGA. This CDR3 comprises 14 residues. CDR3 bases: TGTGCCAGCAGCGGGCAGGGAATCACCGGGGAGCTGTTTTTT. Protein: CASSGQGITGELFF.

This clonotype was recorded a few times. This sequence joins TRBV29-1 and TRBJ2-7; a possible D gene is TRBD1 (5 bases). The CDR3 is 12 residues long. Looked up from germline, CDR1 is SQVTM and CDR2 is ANQGSEA. Trimming removed 6 bases at V and 3 bases at J, with 12 bases between. In DNA, the CDR3 is TGCAGCGTCATGACAGAGAGCTACGAGCAGTACGTC. Its translation: CSVMTESYEQYV.

This clonotype was seen only a few times. In DNA, the CDR3 is TGTGCCAGCAGCCCTATTCGGGGGGAACGGAACACCGGGGAGCTGTTTTTT. It specifies CASSPIRGERNTGELFF. J is TRBJ2-2 and V is TRBV7-9; 7 bases are a match to TRBD2. The J segment lost 1 base and the V segment lost 5 bases, leaving 10 bases of the junction unmatched. CDR3 length: 17 residues. The germline CDR1 and CDR2 sequences are SEHNR and FQNEAQ (reference sequence). Using reference TRBV7-9 and TRBJ2-2 for the parts outside the CDR3, the full variable domain is DTGVSQNPRHKITKRGQNVTFRCDPISEHNRLYWYRQTLGQGPEFLTYFQNEAQLEKSRLLSDRFSAERPKGSFSTLEIQRTEQGDSAMYLCASSPIRGERNTGELFFGEGSRLTVL.

In its sample, this clonotype was seen many times. CDR3 nucleotide sequence: TGTGCCACCCCCGGGACTGAAGATAGCACAGATACGCAGTATTTT. This encodes CATPGTEDSTDTQYF. The chain carries TRBV24-1 and TRBJ2-3, with D perhaps TRBD2 (6 bases). CDR1 and CDR2 (germline): KGHDR, SFDVKD. Trimming left V 9 bases short and J 0 bases short, with 15 bases between. The CDR3 totals 15 residues.

This clonotype has ten or more counts. This chain uses TRBV12-3 or TRBV12-4 with TRBJ2-1; the match to TRBD1 covers 9 bases. CDR3 size: 14 residues. V shed 3 bases and J 7 bases; nucleotides not matched to a gene: 4. The CDR3 region is CASSLTGGVNEQFF. CDR3 bases: TGTGCCAGCAGTTTGACAGGGGGGGTTAATGAGCAGTTCTTC.

J is TRBJ2-2 and V is TRBV12-3 or TRBV12-4; D gene ambiguous. V dropped 6 bases and J dropped 3 bases, with 11 bases sitting between them. The CDR3 is 14 residues long. The CDR3 region is CASSSNIDTGELFF. The CDR3 DNA is TGTGCCAGCAGCTCCAACATCGACACCGGGGAGCTGTTTTTT.

The rearrangement links TRBV7-2 to TRBJ2-7, with 7 bases identical to TRBD1. Trimming cost V 0 bases and J 3 bases; bases outside gene matches: 2. The CDR3 is made up of 14 amino acids. Germline CDR1 is SGHTA and CDR2 is FQGNSA. CDR3 region: CASSLARDSYEQYF. The CDR3 DNA is TGTGCCAGCAGCTTAGCAAGGGACAGCTACGAGCAGTACTTC.

The V call is TRBV5-1, the J call TRBJ2-5; a possible D gene is TRBD1 (7 bases). Germline loops: CDR1 SGHRS, CDR2 YFSETQ. This CDR3 spans 16 amino acids. V was clipped by 0 bases and J by 7 bases, with 19 bases between them. CDR3 protein: CASSLGTGQGAGTQYF. DNA of the CDR3: TGCGCCAGCAGCTTGGGGACAGGCCAAGGAGCGGGGACCCAGTACTTC.

The chain couples TRBV7-2 to TRBJ1-2, with D possibly TRBD1 on 5 matching bases. Germline V CDR1 and CDR2: SGHTA, FQGNSA. This CDR3 has 16 amino acids. Trimming shortened V by 1 base and J by 8 bases, and 20 bases separated the two germline ends. CDR3 loop: CASSLGRNEGHRGYTF. The CDR3 region has the DNA TGTGCCAGCAGCTTAGGACGAAACGAGGGGCATCGGGGCTACACCTTC.

This clonotype has a handful of counts. This rearrangement joins TRBV5-1 to TRBJ1-1; no firm D call. This CDR3 comprises 10 residues. V was shortened by 8 bases and J by 4 bases, with 6 bases between the two germline ends. Looked up from germline, CDR1 is SGHRS and CDR2 is YFSETQ. The CDR3 protein is CARVCTEAFF. CDR3 DNA: TGCGCCAGGGTTTGCACTGAAGCTTTCTTT.

This clonotype occurred a few times. The chain combines TRBV28 with TRBJ2-3, with 9 nucleotides matching TRBD1. J gave up 10 bases and V 6 bases, and 14 bases lay outside the gene matches. The CDR3 contains 15 residues. Germline CDR1 and CDR2: MDHEN and SYDVKM. The CDR3 sequence: CASRLGQGPGISQYF. The CDR3 region has the DNA TGTGCCAGCAGACTAGGACAGGGGCCAGGGATCTCGCAGTATTTT.

This clonotype was seen at least ten times. This sequence joins TRBV12-3 or TRBV12-4 and TRBJ1-4; maybe TRBD1 (5 bases). With 4 bases removed from V and 7 bases from J, the gap between germline ends came to 13 bases. The CDR3 totals 14 residues. In DNA, the CDR3 is TGTGCCAGCAGTTCAGCTCGGCAGGGTGAAAAACTGTTTTTT. This gives the protein CASSSARQGEKLFF.

This clonotype came up many times. The rearrangement links TRBV28 to TRBJ2-1; D uncertain. Trimming removed 2 bases from V and 2 bases from J, with 10 bases in between. Germline V gives CDR1 MDHEN, CDR2 SYDVKM. The CDR3 has 15 amino acids. In DNA, the CDR3 is TGTGCCAGCAGTTTAGAGCCCAGCGCCTACAATGAGCAGTTCTTC. Protein product: CASSLEPSAYNEQFF.

This clonotype was seen ten or more times. This rearrangement joins TRBV11-2 to TRBJ2-7; D may be TRBD1 (6 bases). Trimming cost V 5 bases and J 9 bases, with 17 bases left between them. Germline V lookup: CDR1 SGHAT, CDR2 FQNNGV. This CDR3 is built from 13 residues. The CDR3 sequence: CASSQTEGVGQYF. CDR3 nucleotide sequence: TGTGCCAGCAGCCAAACCGAGGGGGTTGGGCAGTACTTC.

This clonotype was seen a handful of times. J is TRBJ2-3 and V is TRBV20-1, with 11 bases aligning to TRBD2. V lost 2 bases and J lost 4; bases outside the gene matches: 5. There are 15 residues in the CDR3. Germline-derived CDR1 and CDR2 are DFQATT and SNEGSKA (reference sequence). CDR3 region: CSARWLAGGPDTQYF. The CDR3 bases are TGCAGTGCTAGATGGCTAGCGGGGGGTCCAGATACGCAGTATTTT.

At least ten counts were recorded for this clonotype. The rearrangement joins TRBV4-3 to TRBJ2-7; D not resolved. This CDR3 spans 15 amino acids. The germline V and J ends were trimmed by 2 bases and 3 bases, with 14 bases remaining between them. CDR1 LGHNA and CDR2 YSLEER come from the germline V gene. The CDR3 loop reads CASSQSSNPYYEQYF. CDR3 in DNA: TGCGCCAGCAGCCAATCTTCGAACCCCTACTACGAGCAGTACTTC.

This clonotype was recorded many times. J is TRBJ2-2 and V is TRBV4-1; D remains unclear. V dropped 4 bases and J dropped 1 base, with 13 bases sitting between them. The CDR3 extends over 16 amino acids. Germline lookup yields CDR1 MGHRA and CDR2 YSYEKL. CDR3 DNA: TGCGCCAGCAGCCCAACAGTGGTGAAGAACACCGGGGAGCTGTTTTTT. Its protein product is CASSPTVVKNTGELFF.